This T cell receptor beta chain was identified in a study of T cell changes during pregnancy in multiple sclerosis. Measured with immunoSEQ multiplex PCR; TCRdb has only the in-frame clones, and not every one. This sample has roughly 70,000 clones, with about 85% found just once. CDR1 is SNHLY, CDR2 FYNNEI, per germline. Trimming removed 4 bases from V and 8 bases from J; junction bases left unmatched: 8. There are 15 residues in the CDR3. The chain is built from TRBV2 and TRBJ1-4; 9 bases match TRBD1. This specimen consisted of peripheral blood, obtained before pregnancy. This receptor was taken from a female donor with multiple sclerosis, enrolled in a pregnancy study. CDR3 in DNA: TGTGCCAGCAGTGTGGGACAGGGAGGACGGGAAAAACTGTTTTTT. Amino acid sequence: CASSVGQGGREKLFF.